These T cell receptor beta chains were read from a single sample in a study of cytomegalovirus exposure and HLA in healthy donors. Produced via immunoSEQ multiplex PCR; TCRdb's table is partial and in-frame only. The table includes 100,000 to 150,000 clones, more than 80% detected once. The sample taken for sequencing was PBMCs. The receptors derive from a middle-aged woman in good health and CMV-seropositive. The CDR3 runs from the conserved cysteine through the conserved F or W. Clone size is shown for a subset of rows, as once, few, many or a class of expanded clone.

TRBV6-5,TRBJ2-7,NA,CASTERVKSLQYF
TRBV5-1,TRBJ2-1,once,CASSAGTAYNEQFF
TRBV4-1,TRBJ1-1,NA,CASSQPPGNTEAFF
TRBV28,TRBJ2-5,NA,CASSSDRGRETQYF
TRBV5-6,TRBJ2-7,NA,CASNIRFYEQYF
TRBV2,TRBJ2-7,NA,CASFFKQKAAYEQYF
TRBV10-1,TRBJ2-3,NA,CASSGTGVDTQYF
TRBV4-3,TRBJ1-4,NA,CASSQEGQGGEKLFF
TRBV27,TRBJ2-6,few,CASSGITGPSGANVLTF
TRBV2,TRBJ2-7,NA,CASRRGTGGYEQYF
TRBV7-2,TRBJ1-2,NA,CASSSPGNYGYTF
TRBV28,TRBJ2-1,NA,CASSLNWRGGSEFF
TRBV4-1,TRBJ2-6,once,CASSQSGPRFGSGANVLTF
TRBV5-6,TRBJ2-1,NA,CASSPGLPLSNEQFF
TRBV28,TRBJ2-7,NA,CASSPGLPSSYEQYF
TRBV13,TRBJ2-1,NA,CASSYSVSSYNEQFF